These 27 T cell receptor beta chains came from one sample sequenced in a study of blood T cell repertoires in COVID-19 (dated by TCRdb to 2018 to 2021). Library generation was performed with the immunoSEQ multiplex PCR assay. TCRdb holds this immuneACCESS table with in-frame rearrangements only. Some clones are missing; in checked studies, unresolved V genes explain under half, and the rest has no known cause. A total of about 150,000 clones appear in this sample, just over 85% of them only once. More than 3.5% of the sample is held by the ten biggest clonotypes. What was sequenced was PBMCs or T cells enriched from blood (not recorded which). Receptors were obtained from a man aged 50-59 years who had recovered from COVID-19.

The CDR3 here is CAFTSGVIQTQYF. CDR3 nucleotides: TGTGCCTTCACCTCAGGGGTCATACAGACCCAGTACTTC. The V and J genes are TRBV30 and TRBJ2-5; D is possibly TRBD1 (6 bases). From germline, CDR1 is GTSNPN and CDR2 SVGIG (reference sequence). Deletions cut 7 bases from V and 6 bases from J, with 18 bases between. CDR3 size: 13 residues.

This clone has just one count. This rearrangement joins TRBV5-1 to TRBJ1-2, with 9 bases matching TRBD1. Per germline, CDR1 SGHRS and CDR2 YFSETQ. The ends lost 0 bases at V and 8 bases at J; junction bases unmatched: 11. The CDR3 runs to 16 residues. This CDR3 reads CASSLDVGTGGGGYTF. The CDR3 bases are TGCGCCAGCAGCTTGGATGTAGGAACAGGGGGCGGAGGCTACACCTTC.

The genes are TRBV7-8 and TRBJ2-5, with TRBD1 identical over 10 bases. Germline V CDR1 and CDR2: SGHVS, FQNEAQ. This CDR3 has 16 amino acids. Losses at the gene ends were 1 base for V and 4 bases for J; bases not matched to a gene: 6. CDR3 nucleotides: TGTGCCAGCAGCTTAGTATCCGGGACAGGGGCAGAGACCCAGTACTTC. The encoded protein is CASSLVSGTGAETQYF.

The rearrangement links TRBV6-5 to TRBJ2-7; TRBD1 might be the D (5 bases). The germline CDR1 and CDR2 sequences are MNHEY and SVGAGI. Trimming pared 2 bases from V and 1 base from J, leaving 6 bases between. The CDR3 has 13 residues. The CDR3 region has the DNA TGTGCCAGCAGTTACGCAGGGTCCTACGAGCAGTACTTC. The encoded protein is CASSYAGSYEQYF.

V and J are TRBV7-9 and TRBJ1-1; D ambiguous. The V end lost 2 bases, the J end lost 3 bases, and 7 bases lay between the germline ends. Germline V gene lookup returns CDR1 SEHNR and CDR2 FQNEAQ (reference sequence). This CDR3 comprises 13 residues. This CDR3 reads CASSLSGDTEAFF. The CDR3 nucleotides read TGTGCCAGCAGCTTATCCGGGGACACTGAAGCTTTCTTT.

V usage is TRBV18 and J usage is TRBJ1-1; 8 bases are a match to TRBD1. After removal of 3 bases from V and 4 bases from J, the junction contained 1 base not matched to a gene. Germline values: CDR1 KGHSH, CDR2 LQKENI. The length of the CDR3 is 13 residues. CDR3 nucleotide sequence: TGTGCCAGCTCACCGACAGGGGCCACTGAAGCTTTCTTT. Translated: CASSPTGATEAFF.

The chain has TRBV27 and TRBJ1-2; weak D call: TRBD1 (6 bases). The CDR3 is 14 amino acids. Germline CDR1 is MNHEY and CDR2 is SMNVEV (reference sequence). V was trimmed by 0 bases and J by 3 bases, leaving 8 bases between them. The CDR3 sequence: CASSLSPGDYGYTF. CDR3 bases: TGTGCCAGCAGTTTATCTCCAGGGGACTATGGCTACACCTTC.

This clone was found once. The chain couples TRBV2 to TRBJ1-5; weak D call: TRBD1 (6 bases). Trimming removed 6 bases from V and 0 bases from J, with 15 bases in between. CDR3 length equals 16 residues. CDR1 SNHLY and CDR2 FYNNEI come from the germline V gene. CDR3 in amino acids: CASRAGAAYSNQPQHF. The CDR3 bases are TGTGCCAGCAGGGCAGGGGCGGCATATAGCAATCAGCCCCAGCATTTT. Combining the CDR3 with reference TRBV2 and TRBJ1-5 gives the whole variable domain EPEVTQTPSHQVTQMGQEVILRCVPISNHLYFYWYRQILGQKVEFLVSFYNNEISEKSEIFDDQFSVERPDGSNFTLKIRSTKLEDSAMYFCASRAGAAYSNQPQHFGDGTRLSIL.

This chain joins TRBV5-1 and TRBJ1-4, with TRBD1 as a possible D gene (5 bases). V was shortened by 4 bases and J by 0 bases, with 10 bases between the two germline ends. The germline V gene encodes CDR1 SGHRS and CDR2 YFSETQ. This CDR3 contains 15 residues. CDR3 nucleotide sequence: TGCGCCAGCAGCAGCGGGGGAACAACTAATGAAAAACTGTTTTTT. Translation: CASSSGGTTNEKLFF.

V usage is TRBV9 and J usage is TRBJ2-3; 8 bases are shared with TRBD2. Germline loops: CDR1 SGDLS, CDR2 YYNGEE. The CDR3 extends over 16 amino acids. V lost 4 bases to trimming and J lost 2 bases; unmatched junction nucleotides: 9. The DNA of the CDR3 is TGTGCCAGCAGCCGATTCCCGCGGGGGGACACAGATACGCAGTATTTT. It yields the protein CASSRFPRGDTDTQYF.

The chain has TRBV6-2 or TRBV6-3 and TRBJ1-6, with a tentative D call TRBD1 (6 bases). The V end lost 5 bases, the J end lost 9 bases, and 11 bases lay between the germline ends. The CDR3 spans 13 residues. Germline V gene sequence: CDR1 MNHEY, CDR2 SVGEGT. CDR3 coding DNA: TGTGCCAGCAGTATACAAGGGGGTTCACCCCTCCACTTT. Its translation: CASSIQGGSPLHF.

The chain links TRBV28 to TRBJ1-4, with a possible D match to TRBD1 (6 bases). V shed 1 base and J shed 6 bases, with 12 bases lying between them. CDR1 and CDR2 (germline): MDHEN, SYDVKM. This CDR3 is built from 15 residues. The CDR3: CASSLLGAQDEKLFF. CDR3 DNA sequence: TGTGCCAGCAGTTTATTGGGGGCGCAGGATGAAAAACTGTTTTTT.

The CDR3 nucleotides are TGTGCCAGCTCATCTGCCTATAATTCACCCCTCCACTTT. Translation gives CASSSAYNSPLHF. This chain uses TRBV18 with TRBJ1-6; D remains unclear. Germline assignment: CDR1 KGHSH and CDR2 LQKENI. Between the trimmed V and J ends, which lost 5 bases and 2 bases, there was a span of 4 bases. The CDR3 covers 13 residues.

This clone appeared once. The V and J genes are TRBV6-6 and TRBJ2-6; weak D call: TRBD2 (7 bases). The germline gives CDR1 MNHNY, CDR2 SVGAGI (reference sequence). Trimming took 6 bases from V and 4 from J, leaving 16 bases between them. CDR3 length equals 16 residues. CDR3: CASSPAGAQGANVLTF. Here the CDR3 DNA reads TGTGCCAGCAGCCCGGCGGGGGCGCAAGGGGCCAACGTCCTGACTTTC.

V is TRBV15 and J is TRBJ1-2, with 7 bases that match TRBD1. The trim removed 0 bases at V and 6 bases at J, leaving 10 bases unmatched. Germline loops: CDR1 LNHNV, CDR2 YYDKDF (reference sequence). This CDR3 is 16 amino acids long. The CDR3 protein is CATSRDETGPKNGYTF. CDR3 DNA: TGTGCCACCAGCAGAGATGAGACAGGGCCTAAGAATGGCTACACCTTC. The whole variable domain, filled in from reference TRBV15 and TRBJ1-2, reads DAMVIQNPRYQVTQFGKPVTLSCSQTLNHNVMYWYQQKSSQAPKLLFHYYDKDFNNEADTPDNFQSRRPNTSFCFLDIRSPGLGDTAMYLCATSRDETGPKNGYTFGSGTRLTVV.

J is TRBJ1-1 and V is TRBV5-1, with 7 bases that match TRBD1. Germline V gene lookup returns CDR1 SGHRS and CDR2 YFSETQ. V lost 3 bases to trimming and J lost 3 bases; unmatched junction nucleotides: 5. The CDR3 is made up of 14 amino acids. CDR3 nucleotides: TGCGCCAGCAGCTCACAGGGGCCGGACACTGAAGCTTTCTTT. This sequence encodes CASSSQGPDTEAFF.

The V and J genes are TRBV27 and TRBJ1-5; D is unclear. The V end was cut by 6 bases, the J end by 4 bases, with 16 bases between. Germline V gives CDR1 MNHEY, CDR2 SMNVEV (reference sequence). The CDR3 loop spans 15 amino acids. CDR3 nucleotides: TGTGCCAGCAGAGGTACATCAGGAGGAAATCAGCCCCAGCATTTT. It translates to CASRGTSGGNQPQHF.

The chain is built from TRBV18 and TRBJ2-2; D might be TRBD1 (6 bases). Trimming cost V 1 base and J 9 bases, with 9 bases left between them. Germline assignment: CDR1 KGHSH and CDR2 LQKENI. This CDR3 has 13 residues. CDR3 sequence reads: CASSPLRGRELFF. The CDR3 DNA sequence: TGTGCCAGCTCACCACTCAGGGGCCGGGAGCTGTTTTTT.

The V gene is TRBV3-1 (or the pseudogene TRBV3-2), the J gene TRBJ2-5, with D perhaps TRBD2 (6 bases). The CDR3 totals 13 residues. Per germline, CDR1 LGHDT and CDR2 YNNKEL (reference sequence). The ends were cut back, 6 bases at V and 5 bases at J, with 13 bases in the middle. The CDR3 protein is CASSPTRRETQYF. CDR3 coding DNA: TGTGCCAGCAGTCCGACTAGAAGGGAGACCCAGTACTTC.

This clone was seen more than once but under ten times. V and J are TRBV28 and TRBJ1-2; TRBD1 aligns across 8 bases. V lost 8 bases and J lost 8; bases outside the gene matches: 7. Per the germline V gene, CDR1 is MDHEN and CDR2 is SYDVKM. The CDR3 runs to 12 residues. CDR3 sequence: CASETGDGGYTF. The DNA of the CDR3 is TGTGCCAGCGAGACAGGGGACGGCGGCTACACCTTC.

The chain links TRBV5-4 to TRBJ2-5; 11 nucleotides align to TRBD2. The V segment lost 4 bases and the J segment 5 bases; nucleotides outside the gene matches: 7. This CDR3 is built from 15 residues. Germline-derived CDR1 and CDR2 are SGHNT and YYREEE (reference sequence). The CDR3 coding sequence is TGTGCCAGCAGCAGTCTAGCGGGGGGCAGGGAGACCCAGTACTTC. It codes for CASSSLAGGRETQYF. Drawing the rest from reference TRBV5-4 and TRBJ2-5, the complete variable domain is ETGVTQSPTHLIKTRGQQVTLRCSSQSGHNTVSWYQQALGQGPQFIFQYYREEENGRGNFPPRFSGLQFPNYSSELNVNALELDDSALYLCASSSLAGGRETQYFGPGTRLLVL.

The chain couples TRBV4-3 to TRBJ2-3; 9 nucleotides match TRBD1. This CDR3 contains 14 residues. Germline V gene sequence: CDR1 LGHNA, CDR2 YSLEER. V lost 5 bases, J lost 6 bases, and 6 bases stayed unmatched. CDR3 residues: CASSSRTGADTQYF. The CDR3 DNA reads TGCGCCAGCAGCTCTCGGACAGGGGCGGATACGCAGTATTTT.

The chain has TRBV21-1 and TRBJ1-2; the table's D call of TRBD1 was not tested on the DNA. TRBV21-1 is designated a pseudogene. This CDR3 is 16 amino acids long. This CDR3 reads CASSKTGRQQPYGYTF. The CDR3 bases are TGTGCCAGCAGCAAAACCGGTAGACAGCAGCCCTATGGCTACACCTTC.

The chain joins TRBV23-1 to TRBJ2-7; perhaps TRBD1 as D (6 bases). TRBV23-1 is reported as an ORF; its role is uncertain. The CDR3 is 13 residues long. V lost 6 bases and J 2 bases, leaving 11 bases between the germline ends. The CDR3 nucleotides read TGCGCCAGCAGCCTAGGACAGACCTACGAGCAGTACGTC. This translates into CASSLGQTYEQYV.

CDR3 nucleotides: TGTGCCAGCAGTGACGAGACAGATTTACAAGAGACCCAGTACTTC. Its translation is CASSDETDLQETQYF. This chain uses TRBV2 with TRBJ2-5; the D gene is possibly TRBD1 (5 bases). The CDR3 totals 15 residues. Germline values: CDR1 SNHLY, CDR2 FYNNEI. Deletions cut 3 bases from V and 2 bases from J, with 13 bases between.

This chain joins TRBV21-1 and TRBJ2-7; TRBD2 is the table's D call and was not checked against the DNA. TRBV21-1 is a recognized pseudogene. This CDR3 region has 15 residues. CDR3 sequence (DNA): TGTGCCAGCAGGGCCCGACTAGCGGCCAACTACGAGCAGTACTTC. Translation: CASRARLAANYEQYF.

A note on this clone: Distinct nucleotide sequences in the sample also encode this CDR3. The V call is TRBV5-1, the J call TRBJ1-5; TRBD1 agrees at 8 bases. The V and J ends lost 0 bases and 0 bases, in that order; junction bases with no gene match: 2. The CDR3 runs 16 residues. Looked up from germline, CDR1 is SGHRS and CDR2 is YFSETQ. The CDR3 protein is CASSLGTGNSNQPQHF. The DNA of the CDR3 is TGCGCCAGCAGCTTGGGGACAGGGAATAGCAATCAGCCCCAGCATTTT.